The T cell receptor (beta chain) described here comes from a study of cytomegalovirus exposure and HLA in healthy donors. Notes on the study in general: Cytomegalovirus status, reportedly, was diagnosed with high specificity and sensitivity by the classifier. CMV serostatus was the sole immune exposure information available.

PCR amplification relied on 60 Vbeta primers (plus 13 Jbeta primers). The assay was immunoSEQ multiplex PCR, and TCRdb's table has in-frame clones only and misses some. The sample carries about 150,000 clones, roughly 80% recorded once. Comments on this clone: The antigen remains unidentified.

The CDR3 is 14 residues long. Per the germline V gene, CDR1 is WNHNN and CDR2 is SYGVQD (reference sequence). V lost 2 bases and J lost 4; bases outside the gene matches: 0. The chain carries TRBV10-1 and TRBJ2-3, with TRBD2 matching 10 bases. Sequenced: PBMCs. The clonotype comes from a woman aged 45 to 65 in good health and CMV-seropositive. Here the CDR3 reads CASSESGGADTQYF. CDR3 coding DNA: TGCGCCAGCAGTGAGAGCGGGGGGGCAGATACGCAGTATTTT.